This entry lists 22 T cell receptor beta chains sequenced from one sample in a study of blood T cell repertoires in COVID-19. Sequenced by immunoSEQ multiplex PCR; TCRdb stores in-frame clones only, minus some. The repertoire holds around 140,000 clones, with roughly 80% as singletons. Sequenced material: PBMCs or T cells enriched from blood (not recorded which). The receptors come from a man aged 40-50 years with acute COVID-19.

The chain uses TRBV9 and TRBJ1-5, with 7 bases identical to TRBD1. With 4 bases clipped from V and 3 bases from J, the junction kept 4 bases outside the gene matches. CDR3 size: 14 residues. Germline V gene data show CDR1 as SGDLS and CDR2 as YYNGEE. The DNA of the CDR3 is TGTGCCAGCAGCTATACAGGGGACAATCAGCCCCAGCATTTT. Residues: CASSYTGDNQPQHF.

The chain links TRBV6-6 to TRBJ2-7, with TRBD2 as a possible D gene (6 bases). The V end was cut by 7 bases, the J end by 1 base, with 17 bases between. Germline lookup yields CDR1 MNHNY and CDR2 SVGAGI (reference sequence). The length of the CDR3 is 15 residues. CDR3 DNA: TGTGCCAGCACCGACCGGGGGTCCGCTTCCTACGAGCAGTACTTC. It specifies CASTDRGSASYEQYF.

The chain employs TRBV28 and TRBJ1-1, with no clear D. Germline V gene sequence: CDR1 MDHEN, CDR2 SYDVKM. V lost 3 bases to trimming and J lost 9 bases, with 11 bases between them. The CDR3 totals 12 residues. The CDR3 sequence: CASSFGGRQAFF. Written as DNA, the CDR3 is TGTGCCAGCAGTTTCGGAGGGCGCCAAGCTTTCTTT.

J is TRBJ2-5 and V is TRBV3-1 (or the pseudogene TRBV3-2), with 10 bases aligning to TRBD2. V shed 1 base and J 5 bases; nucleotides not matched to a gene: 7. Germline V gene data show CDR1 as LGHDT and CDR2 as YNNKEL (reference sequence). The CDR3 totals 16 residues. CDR3 coding DNA: TGTGCCAGCAGCCAAGGGAGCGGGGGGGCCGGGGAGACCCAGTACTTC. This translates into CASSQGSGGAGETQYF.

V and J are TRBV4-1 and TRBJ2-1, with 11 bases matching TRBD2. Trimming removed 0 bases from V and 2 bases from J; junction bases left unmatched: 6. Germline V gene data show CDR1 as MGHRA and CDR2 as YSYEKL. This CDR3 has 18 residues. This CDR3 is CASSQESIAGGPYNEQFF. The CDR3 DNA reads as TGCGCCAGCAGCCAAGAAAGTATAGCGGGAGGGCCCTACAATGAGCAGTTCTTC.

The genes are TRBV27 and TRBJ2-7; tentatively, D is TRBD1 (5 bases). V lost 2 bases to trimming and J lost 5 bases, with 16 bases between them. This CDR3 has 15 amino acids. Per germline, CDR1 MNHEY and CDR2 SMNVEV (reference sequence). The CDR3 region has the DNA TGTGCCAGCAGTTTAGGGCAGGGAATCGTCCACGAGCAGTACTTC. Translating it yields CASSLGQGIVHEQYF.

This clone was seen once. This rearrangement joins TRBV7-9 to TRBJ1-3; tentatively, D is TRBD1 (6 bases). There are 14 residues in the CDR3. CDR1 SEHNR and CDR2 FQNEAQ come from the germline V gene (reference sequence). V gave up 4 bases and J gave up 0 bases, with 7 bases separating them. The CDR3 spells CASSSTGSGNTIYF. For the CDR3, the DNA is TGTGCCAGCAGCTCGACAGGCTCTGGAAACACCATATATTTT.

As regards this clone: Other DNA sequences within the sample encode an identical CDR3. The chain combines TRBV27 with TRBJ1-5, with 8 nucleotides matching TRBD1. The germline CDR1 and CDR2 sequences are MNHEY and SMNVEV (reference sequence). This CDR3 has 13 amino acids. J lost 4 bases, V lost 6 bases, and 2 bases had no gene match. The CDR3 protein is CASSGTGNQPQHF. The CDR3 region has the DNA TGTGCCAGCAGCGGGACAGGTAATCAGCCCCAGCATTTT.

The rearrangement uses TRBV3-1 (or the pseudogene TRBV3-2) and TRBJ1-6, with 8 bases fitting TRBD1. Trimming removed 4 bases from V and 10 bases from J; junction bases left unmatched: 6. The germline V gene encodes CDR1 LGHDT and CDR2 YNNKEL (reference sequence). This CDR3 has 14 amino acids. The CDR3 DNA follows: TGTGCCAGCAGCCTCGACAGGGGCCGGTCACCCCTCCACTTT. It specifies CASSLDRGRSPLHF.

This clone was recorded a few times. This rearrangement joins TRBV18 to TRBJ2-7, with D hard to call. Germline V gives CDR1 KGHSH, CDR2 LQKENI. The CDR3 runs to 15 residues. V was trimmed by 4 bases and J by 4 bases, leaving 17 bases between them. CDR3 sequence: CASSQLAFEHYEQYF. In DNA form, the CDR3 reads TGTGCCAGCTCACAGTTAGCATTCGAACATTACGAGCAGTACTTC.

The chain couples TRBV7-2 to TRBJ1-4; 7 bases align to TRBD1. This CDR3 spans 16 amino acids. Losses at the gene ends were 3 bases for V and 1 base for J; bases not matched to a gene: 5. Germline V gene sequence: CDR1 SGHTA, CDR2 FQGNSA. The chain's CDR3 is CASSLQGGQTNEKLFF. The CDR3 DNA follows: TGTGCCAGCAGCTTGCAGGGGGGTCAAACTAATGAAAAACTGTTTTTT. Together with reference TRBV7-2 and TRBJ1-4, the CDR3 gives the full variable domain: GAGVSQSPSNKVTEKGKDVELRCDPISGHTALYWYRQSLGQGLEFLIYFQGNSAPDKSGLPSDRFSAERTGGSVSTLTIQRTQQEDSAVYLCASSLQGGQTNEKLFFGSGTQLSVL.

J is TRBJ1-2 and V is TRBV19; 7 nucleotides line up with TRBD1. Germline V gives CDR1 LNHDA, CDR2 SQIVND (reference sequence). The CDR3 runs 12 residues. V lost 8 bases, J lost 2 bases, and 2 bases stayed unmatched. The chain's CDR3 is CASYRGNYGYTF. CDR3 in DNA: TGTGCCAGTTACAGGGGCAACTATGGCTACACCTTC.

This CDR3 is CASSQGQGPDTQYF. CDR3 nucleotides: TGTGCCAGCAGCCAAGGACAGGGCCCAGATACGCAGTATTTT. V usage is TRBV3-1 (or the pseudogene TRBV3-2) and J usage is TRBJ2-3, with 7 bases lining up with TRBD1. The CDR3 totals 14 residues. V was pared by 1 base and J by 4 bases, with 2 bases of the junction left unmatched. Germline CDR1 and CDR2: LGHDT and YNNKEL (reference sequence).

This chain's CDR3 is CASRQFNREAFF. The CDR3 DNA reads TGTGCCAGTAGACAGTTTAACAGGGAAGCTTTCTTT. The chain carries TRBV19 and TRBJ1-1, with D maybe TRBD1 (5 bases). Germline assignment: CDR1 LNHDA and CDR2 SQIVND (reference sequence). This CDR3 region has 12 residues. Trimming stripped 6 bases from V and 8 bases from J, with 13 bases between.

The V and J genes are TRBV5-6 and TRBJ2-7, with 11 bases aligning to TRBD1. Trimming removed 3 bases from V and 4 bases from J; junction bases left unmatched: 3. CDR1 and CDR2 from the germline V gene are SGHDT and YYEEEE. The CDR3 is 14 amino acids. The CDR3, as DNA: TGTGCCAGCAGCTATGGACAGGGGGCATACGAGCAGTACTTC. It is translated as CASSYGQGAYEQYF.

The chain has TRBV5-5 and TRBJ1-3; D is uncertain. CDR1 is SGHKS, CDR2 YYEKEE, per germline (reference sequence). With 4 bases removed from V and 0 bases from J, the gap between germline ends came to 11 bases. The CDR3 sequence is 15 residues long. CDR3 DNA: TGTGCCAGCAGCCAGGTCCCTACCTCTGGAAACACCATATATTTT. It encodes CASSQVPTSGNTIYF.

In its sample, this clone was seen once. V and J are TRBV11-2 and TRBJ2-1; D gene uncertain. The V end lost 3 bases, the J end lost 2 bases, and 5 bases lay between the germline ends. The CDR3 sequence is 13 residues long. CDR1 and CDR2 from the germline V gene are SGHAT and FQNNGV. CDR3 DNA sequence: TGTGCCAGCAGCTTGGGCCCCTACAATGAGCAGTTCTTC. Translating it yields CASSLGPYNEQFF. Full variable domain (missing parts from reference TRBV11-2 and TRBJ2-1): EAGVAQSPRYKIIEKRQSVAFWCNPISGHATLYWYQQILGQGPKLLIQFQNNGVVDDSQLPKDRFSAERLKGVDSTLKIQPAKLEDSAVYLCASSLGPYNEQFFGPGTRLTVL.

In this sample, this clone turned up a few times. This chain joins TRBV30 and TRBJ2-1; possibly TRBD2 for D (6 bases). Germline V CDR1 and CDR2: GTSNPN, SVGIG (reference sequence). Trimming left V 1 base short and J 9 bases short, with 10 bases between. This CDR3 has 12 residues. CDR3 in DNA: TGTGCCTGGAGTGACCAGGGAGGTGAGCAGTTCTTC. Its translation: CAWSDQGGEQFF.

The chain carries TRBV5-1 and TRBJ1-2, with D possibly matching TRBD1 (5 bases). This CDR3 comprises 14 residues. The germline V gene has CDR1 SGHRS and CDR2 YFSETQ. V was clipped by 2 bases and J by 8 bases, with 16 bases between them. This CDR3 is CASSLGDESIGYTF. CDR3 bases: TGCGCCAGCAGCTTAGGGGATGAGAGCATCGGCTACACCTTC.

The V gene is TRBV10-1, the J gene TRBJ2-1; weak D call: TRBD1 (6 bases). Deletions cut 10 bases from V and 9 bases from J, with 22 bases between. CDR3 length: 14 residues. Germline CDR1 and CDR2: WNHNN and SYGVQD (reference sequence). CDR3 DNA: TGCGCCACCCAACTTGAGCGGAAAGGGGGTGAGCAGTTCTTC. Protein sequence: CATQLERKGGEQFF.

The rearrangement links TRBV10-3 to TRBJ1-6; 9 nucleotides agree with TRBD1. Germline V gene data show CDR1 as ENHRY and CDR2 as SYGVKD. Trimming at V came to 6 bases and at J to 7 bases, leaving 4 bases not matched to a gene. The CDR3 contains 14 residues. CDR3 region: CAIRGGQGNSPLHF. In DNA, the CDR3 is TGTGCCATCAGGGGGGGACAGGGCAATTCACCCCTCCACTTT.

The chain has TRBV19 and TRBJ1-3, with D possibly being TRBD1 (6 bases). The V end lost 7 bases, the J end lost 4 bases, and 14 bases lay between the germline ends. The CDR3 extends over 14 amino acids. CDR1 and CDR2 (germline): LNHDA, SQIVND (reference sequence). CDR3 DNA: TGTGCCAGTACCAAGGGGGGGGAAGGAAACACCATATATTTT. It is translated as CASTKGGEGNTIYF.